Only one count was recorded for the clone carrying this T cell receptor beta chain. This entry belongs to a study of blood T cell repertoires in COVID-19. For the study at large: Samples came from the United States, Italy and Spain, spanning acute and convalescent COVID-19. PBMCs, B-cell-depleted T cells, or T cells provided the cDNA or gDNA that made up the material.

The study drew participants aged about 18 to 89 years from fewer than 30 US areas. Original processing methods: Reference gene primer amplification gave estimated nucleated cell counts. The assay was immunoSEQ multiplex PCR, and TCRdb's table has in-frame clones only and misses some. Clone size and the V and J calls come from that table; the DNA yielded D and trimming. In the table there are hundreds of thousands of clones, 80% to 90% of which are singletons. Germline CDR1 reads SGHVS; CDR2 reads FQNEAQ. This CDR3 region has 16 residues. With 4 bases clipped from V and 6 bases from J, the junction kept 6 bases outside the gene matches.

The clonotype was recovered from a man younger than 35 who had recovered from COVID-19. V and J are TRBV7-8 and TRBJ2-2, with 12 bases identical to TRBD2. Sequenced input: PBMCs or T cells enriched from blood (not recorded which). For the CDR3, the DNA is TGTGCCAGCAGCTCTAGCGGGGGGGCCATCTCCGGGGAGCTGTTTTTT. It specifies CASSSSGGAISGELFF.